The 6 T cell receptor beta chains below were found in one sample sequenced in a study of technical replicates of blood from a few donors. Libraries were prepared by immunoSEQ multiplex PCR; TCRdb keeps only in-frame clonotypes and omits some of them. Here the sample spans 50,000 to 70,000 clones, roughly 90% being singletons. The source material was PBMCs. These receptors all come from a human donor in good health. Some clones in this sample may be carry-over from other donors' samples.

The chain employs TRBV7-3 and TRBJ2-4, with a possible D match to TRBD2 (5 bases). Trimming left V 5 bases short and J 15 bases short, with 11 bases between. Germline loops: CDR1 SGHTA, CDR2 FQGTGA. This CDR3 has 10 amino acids. CDR3 DNA: TGTGCCAGCAGCGACTACGGGCCGTACTTC. It is translated as CASSDYGPYF.

The chain is built from TRBV7-8 and TRBJ2-1, with TRBD2 matching 11 bases. The CDR3 consists of 15 residues. With 3 bases clipped from V and 7 bases from J, the junction kept 5 bases outside the gene matches. Germline CDR1 and CDR2: SGHVS and FQNEAQ. CDR3 nucleotide sequence: TGTGCCAGCAGCTTTTTTAGCGGGGGGGCGAATGAGCAGTTCTTC. Amino acid sequence: CASSFFSGGANEQFF.

The chain employs TRBV5-1 and TRBJ2-1, with 9 bases matching TRBD1. J gave up 6 bases and V 1 base, and 8 bases lay outside the gene matches. Germline V gives CDR1 SGHRS, CDR2 YFSETQ. The CDR3 runs to 16 residues. CDR3 protein: CASSLFPPQGANEQFF. Here the CDR3 DNA reads TGCGCCAGCAGCTTGTTCCCCCCACAGGGGGCCAATGAGCAGTTCTTC.

The chain is built from TRBV7-8 and TRBJ2-2; 14 nucleotides agree with TRBD2. The germline gives CDR1 SGHVS, CDR2 FQNEAQ. The CDR3 has 19 amino acids. V gave up 5 bases and J gave up 4 bases; unmatched junction bases: 12. The CDR3 nucleotides read TGTGCCAGCAGCCTACTGAGACTAGCGGGGGGGCCGGGCACCGGGGAGCTGTTTTTT. Its protein product is CASSLLRLAGGPGTGELFF.

J is TRBJ1-1 and V is TRBV11-3; 9 nucleotides match TRBD1. V gave up 5 bases and J gave up 5 bases; unmatched junction bases: 6. Germline CDR1 SGHNT, CDR2 YENEEA. CDR3 length: 14 residues. In DNA form, the CDR3 reads TGTGCCAGCAGCCCTCGGACAGGGGAGACTGAAGCTTTCTTT. Encoded protein: CASSPRTGETEAFF.

The chain recombines TRBV10-3 with TRBJ1-1; 10 bases line up with TRBD1. With V trimmed by 7 bases and J by 4 bases, 3 bases remained unmatched. Germline lookup yields CDR1 ENHRY and CDR2 SYGVKD. This CDR3 contains 13 residues. The CDR3 DNA reads TGTGCCATCACCAGGGACAGGGGCACTGAAGCTTTCTTT. Its protein is CAITRDRGTEAFF.